These 20 T cell receptor beta chains were sequenced from one sample in a study of response to subunit inactivated influenza vaccine. TCRdb reprocessed the RT-PCR reads with MiXCR, giving one entry per CDR3 protein. Of around 580,000 distinct CDR3 sequences in the sample, 12% were seen once. The sequenced sample was PBMCs from blood, obtained on the day of vaccination. The receptors were sampled from a man in his fifties or sixties who received an inactivated influenza vaccine.

This clonotype showed up many times. V and J are TRBV6-5 and TRBJ2-7; D remains ambiguous. V lost 0 bases, J lost 5 bases, and 11 bases lay in between. This CDR3 contains 14 residues. From germline, CDR1 is MNHEY and CDR2 SVGAGI. CDR3 sequence (DNA): TGTGCCAGCAGTTACTCGTATCAAGCCGACGAGCAGTACTTC. As protein: CASSYSYQADEQYF.

This clonotype was observed a handful of times. V is TRBV20-1 and J is TRBJ2-1, with unresolved D. This CDR3 region has 13 residues. Trimming left V 5 bases short and J 10 bases short, with 18 bases between. Per germline, CDR1 DFQATT and CDR2 SNEGSKA (reference sequence). The CDR3 nucleotides read TGCAGTGCTCCCCTTGTTGGGTTACCGGAGCAGTTCTTC. Translation: CSAPLVGLPEQFF.

This clonotype has at least ten counts. V gene TRBV10-3 combines with J gene TRBJ1-1; D is uncertain. Germline V gene data show CDR1 as ENHRY and CDR2 as SYGVKD. V was clipped by 7 bases and J by 3 bases, with 12 bases between them. The length of the CDR3 is 13 residues. CDR3: CAIKRAGDTEAFF. The CDR3, as DNA: TGTGCCATCAAGAGGGCCGGTGACACTGAAGCTTTCTTT.

This clonotype was counted only a few times. CDR3 DNA sequence: TGCAGCGTTCGCGGCGGGACAGTGAATTACGAGCAGTACTTC. This translates into CSVRGGTVNYEQYF. The chain carries TRBV29-1 and TRBJ2-7, with TRBD1 as a possible D gene (7 bases). Germline-derived CDR1 and CDR2 are SQVTM and ANQGSEA. This CDR3 contains 14 residues. The V end lost 5 bases, the J end lost 4 bases, and 18 bases lay between the germline ends.

The chain uses TRBV5-1 and TRBJ1-2; D possibly corresponds to TRBD1 (5 bases). Germline V gene sequence: CDR1 SGHRS, CDR2 YFSETQ. This CDR3 contains 13 residues. Trimming cost V 3 bases and J 7 bases, with 13 bases left between them. CDR3 protein: CASSSQGIVGYTF. CDR3 bases: TGCGCCAGCAGCTCTCAGGGTATAGTTGGCTACACCTTC.

This clonotype was picked up a small number of times. The chain links TRBV28 to TRBJ1-5; the match to TRBD1 covers 7 bases. CDR3 length: 15 residues. With V trimmed by 6 bases and J by 4 bases, 9 bases remained unmatched. CDR1 is MDHEN and CDR2 is SYDVKM in the germline V gene. CDR3 region: CASSPWGQKNQPQHF. The CDR3 nucleotides read TGTGCCAGCAGCCCCTGGGGACAGAAGAATCAGCCCCAGCATTTT.

This clonotype has a handful of counts. This chain connects TRBV12-3 or TRBV12-4 to TRBJ2-5; 9 bases agree with TRBD1. V lost 5 bases, J lost 5 bases, and 6 bases stayed unmatched. The length of the CDR3 is 14 residues. CDR3: CASSPGQGWETQYF. The CDR3, as DNA: TGTGCCAGCAGTCCTGGACAGGGGTGGGAGACCCAGTACTTC.

This clonotype was counted only a few times. This rearrangement joins TRBV20-1 to TRBJ2-4, with TRBD2 matching over 11 bases. The CDR3 consists of 16 residues. The J segment lost 9 bases and the V segment lost 3 bases, leaving 13 bases of the junction unmatched. The germline V gene has CDR1 DFQATT and CDR2 SNEGSKA (reference sequence). The DNA for the CDR3 is TGCAGTGCTAGTCGCCTTAGCGGGGGGGCCTTAGCCATTCAGTACTTC. This sequence encodes CSASRLSGGALAIQYF.

This clonotype was found many times. The chain employs TRBV7-2 and TRBJ1-4; D uncertain. The germline V gene encodes CDR1 SGHTA and CDR2 FQGNSA. V was clipped by 0 bases and J by 4 bases, with 6 bases between them. CDR3 length: 14 amino acids. Here the CDR3 reads CASSLAGSNEKLFF. CDR3 bases: TGTGCCAGCAGCTTAGCGGGCAGTAATGAAAAACTGTTTTTT. The entire variable domain, with the rest obtained from reference TRBV7-2 and TRBJ1-4, is as follows: GAGVSQSPSNKVTEKGKDVELRCDPISGHTALYWYRQSLGQGLEFLIYFQGNSAPDKSGLPSDRFSAERTGGSVSTLTIQRTQQEDSAVYLCASSLAGSNEKLFFGSGTQLSVL.

The chain joins TRBV7-2 to TRBJ2-1; the D gene is possibly TRBD2 (6 bases). The CDR3 has 16 amino acids. The V end lost 6 bases, the J end lost 0 bases, and 15 bases lay between the germline ends. The germline V gene has CDR1 SGHTA and CDR2 FQGNSA. Here the CDR3 reads CASRLAPGSSYNEQFF. The CDR3 DNA reads as TGTGCCAGCAGACTAGCCCCGGGGAGCTCCTACAATGAGCAGTTCTTC. Supplemented by reference TRBV7-2 and TRBJ2-1, the full variable domain reads GAGVSQSPSNKVTEKGKDVELRCDPISGHTALYWYRQSLGQGLEFLIYFQGNSAPDKSGLPSDRFSAERTGGSVSTLTIQRTQQEDSAVYLCASRLAPGSSYNEQFFGPGTRLTVL.

The chain employs TRBV7-9 and TRBJ2-1; 9 bases fit TRBD2. CDR1 is SEHNR, CDR2 FQNEAQ, per germline (reference sequence). Trimming removed 1 base from V and 8 bases from J; junction bases left unmatched: 6. CDR3 length: 15 amino acids. CDR3 nucleotide sequence: TGTGCCAGCAGCTTAGTTGCGGGGGGGCAACATGAGCAGTTCTTC. This sequence encodes CASSLVAGGQHEQFF.

The V gene is TRBV7-8, the J gene TRBJ2-2; TRBD1 agrees at 7 bases. The CDR3 is 14 residues long. V shed 4 bases and J 7 bases; nucleotides not matched to a gene: 6. Germline loops: CDR1 SGHVS, CDR2 FQNEAQ. CDR3 nucleotides: TGTGCCAGCAGCTCACAGGGGTCGGTCGGGGAGCTGTTTTTT. Translating gives CASSSQGSVGELFF.

This clonotype was counted a few times. The V and J genes are TRBV7-2 and TRBJ2-3; the D is unclear. In germline, CDR1 is SGHTA, CDR2 FQGNSA. V was trimmed by 2 bases and J by 1 base, leaving 7 bases between them. The CDR3 consists of 14 residues. The DNA of the CDR3 is TGTGCCAGCAGCTTAAATAGCCGCACAGATACGCAGTATTTT. Residues: CASSLNSRTDTQYF.

The gene calls are TRBV28 and TRBJ2-3; TRBD1 is a possible D gene (6 bases). Per the germline V gene, CDR1 is MDHEN and CDR2 is SYDVKM. Trimming pared 9 bases from V and 1 base from J, leaving 14 bases between. This CDR3 spans 14 amino acids. The CDR3 bases are TGTGCCAGTGGCGTCAGGGGCCGCACAGATACGCAGTATTTT. Protein: CASGVRGRTDTQYF.

The table lists this clonotype with many counts. V gene TRBV5-1 combines with J gene TRBJ1-1; unclear D gene. Trimming cost V 4 bases and J 0 bases, with 13 bases left between them. Germline CDR1 SGHRS, CDR2 YFSETQ. The CDR3 totals 15 residues. For the CDR3, the DNA is TGCGCCAGCAGCCTTCTCGGACGGATGAACACTGAAGCTTTCTTT. Translation gives CASSLLGRMNTEAFF.

The chain links TRBV19 to TRBJ2-2, with 9 bases fitting TRBD1. CDR1 LNHDA and CDR2 SQIVND come from the germline V gene (reference sequence). Trimming took 7 bases from V and 4 from J; bases not matched to a gene: 19. The CDR3 loop spans 19 amino acids. CDR3 DNA sequence: TGTGCCAGTAACGGTGGGATGCCCGGGACAGGGAGGATCACCGGGGAGCTGTTTTTT. It translates to CASNGGMPGTGRITGELFF.

This clonotype was detected only a few times. The chain has TRBV11-1 and TRBJ2-7; 7 bases fit TRBD2. J was trimmed by 3 bases and V by 5 bases; bases with no gene match: 28. Germline V gives CDR1 SGHAT, CDR2 FQDESV (reference sequence). The CDR3 sequence is 21 residues long. The CDR3: CASSPLWGRIAGQESVYEQYF. The CDR3 coding sequence is TGTGCCAGCAGCCCTCTTTGGGGAAGAATAGCGGGTCAAGAGTCGGTCTACGAGCAGTACTTC.

The rearrangement links TRBV2 to TRBJ1-5; 7 bases line up with TRBD1. The CDR3 loop spans 14 amino acids. The J segment lost 4 bases and the V segment lost 6 bases, leaving 6 bases of the junction unmatched. Germline loops: CDR1 SNHLY, CDR2 FYNNEI. The CDR3 bases are TGTGCCAGCAGCGGGACAGACCTAAATCAGCCCCAGCATTTT. As protein: CASSGTDLNQPQHF.

The chain couples TRBV9 to TRBJ2-3, with 8 bases that match TRBD2. Germline V gene sequence: CDR1 SGDLS, CDR2 YYNGEE. This CDR3 is 16 amino acids long. V gave up 0 bases and J gave up 6 bases; unmatched junction bases: 9. CDR3 nucleotide sequence: TGTGCCAGCAGCGTAGCTACGCGGGGGGTTGGGGATACGCAGTATTTT. This codes for CASSVATRGVGDTQYF.

This chain links TRBV2 with TRBJ2-5, with 7 bases matching TRBD2. Germline V gene lookup returns CDR1 SNHLY and CDR2 FYNNEI. V lost 10 bases to trimming and J lost 7 bases; unmatched junction nucleotides: 18. The CDR3 sequence is 15 residues long. CDR3 sequence reads: CATALTTGGFGTQYF. For the CDR3, the DNA is TGTGCCACCGCGTTGACAACGGGAGGTTTTGGGACCCAGTACTTC. Looking up the rest from reference TRBV2 and TRBJ2-5 gives the full variable domain: EPEVTQTPSHQVTQMGQEVILRCVPISNHLYFYWYRQILGQKVEFLVSFYNNEISEKSEIFDDQFSVERPDGSNFTLKIRSTKLEDSAMYFCATALTTGGFGTQYFGPGTRLLVL.